This T cell receptor beta chain was obtained from a study of T cell changes during pregnancy in multiple sclerosis. The CDR3 is made up of 14 amino acids. In germline, CDR1 is SNHLY, CDR2 FYNNEI. The V gene end was trimmed by 4 bases and the J gene end by 5 bases; junction bases not matched to a gene: 2. Assay: immunoSEQ multiplex PCR; the TCRdb copy retains only in-frame clones and omits some. The sample has 20,000 to 25,000 clones, approximately 90% seen once; the top ten hold 0.65% to 0.85%. The sequence was collected from a female donor with multiple sclerosis, enrolled in a pregnancy study. The material was CD4+ T cells from peripheral blood mononuclear cells, obtained in the third trimester of pregnancy. This chain connects TRBV2 to TRBJ1-5, with 10 bases aligning to TRBD1. The CDR3 is CASSGQGAHQPQHF. In DNA form, the CDR3 reads TGTGCCAGCAGTGGACAGGGGGCACATCAGCCCCAGCATTTT.